The 2 T cell receptor beta chains below come from one sample, sequenced in a study of blood T cell repertoires in COVID-19. Libraries were prepared by immunoSEQ multiplex PCR; TCRdb keeps only in-frame clonotypes and omits some of them. This table holds some 100,000 clones, approximately 80% found once. Input material: peripheral blood. The receptors originated from a man in his sixties or seventies with active or convalescent COVID-19.

The genes are TRBV9 and TRBJ1-2, with 8 nucleotides matching TRBD1. Losses at the gene ends were 4 bases for V and 8 bases for J; bases not matched to a gene: 10. The CDR3 runs 14 residues. Germline V CDR1 and CDR2: SGDLS, YYNGEE. This chain's CDR3 is CASSPRTGSIGYTF. CDR3 bases: TGTGCCAGCAGCCCAAGGACAGGGAGCATCGGCTACACCTTC.

J is TRBJ1-1 and V is TRBV29-1; the D is unclear. Trimming cost V 6 bases and J 6 bases, with 14 bases left between them. Germline V gives CDR1 SQVTM, CDR2 ANQGSEA. CDR3 length: 12 amino acids. DNA of the CDR3: TGCAGCGTCCGCGCCGCGGGCCCTGAAGCTTTCTTT. Protein sequence: CSVRAAGPEAFF.